The source of this T cell receptor (beta chain) is a study of PD-L1 blockade in urothelial cancer. The ends lost 6 bases at V and 3 bases at J; junction bases unmatched: 6. Germline V gives CDR1 KGHSH, CDR2 LQKENI. The CDR3 runs 14 residues. Here immunoSEQ multiplex PCR was the method, and the copy in TCRdb shows in-frame clones only, minus some. Here the sample spans 55,000 or so clones, 84% being singletons. The genes are TRBV18 and TRBJ1-1, with 8 bases matching TRBD1. This receptor was taken from a man between 40 and 49 years old with urothelial cancer. The sequenced sample was PBMCs, obtained around atezolizumab (anti-PD-L1) treatment. The CDR3, as DNA: TGTGCCAGCTCGCCTCAGACAGGGGACACTGAAGCTTTCTTT. Protein sequence: CASSPQTGDTEAFF.